This T cell receptor (beta chain) came from a study of T cell responses to AZD1222 COVID-19 vaccine (dated by TCRdb to the early 2020s). Regarding the study in general: AZD1222 recipients whose second dose came at about 4 weeks and those whose second dose came at about 12 weeks were combined into one group, since spike-specific TCR depth and breadth did not differ between the two schedules. A total of 233 trial participants underwent TCR sequencing, of whom 200 to 220 had received two doses of AZD1222 and some 25 had received two doses of the MenACWY control vaccine. Enrollment into the trials was organized by age into subgroups of 18-55, 56-69 and 70-plus years, and those subgroups contained roughly 150, 30 and 60 TCR-sequenced participants, respectively.

Cut back by 7 bases and 4 bases, the V and J ends lie 16 bases apart. The germline V gene (reference sequence) specifies LNHDA as CDR1 and SQIVND as CDR2. There are 14 amino acids in the CDR3, from cysteine to phenylalanine inclusive. The only DNA kept is the CDR3, 42 bases in frame from the first base. The CDR3 regions of human TCRbeta chains were subjected to immunosequencing. Turning to the authors' computational methods: Repertoire TCRs were matched against a reference library of SARS-CoV-2-specific TCRs generated with the MIRA antigen-specificity platform. Breadth was defined as the fraction of unique TCRs that were SARS-CoV-2-associated. Depth was defined as the fraction of total T cells that were SARS-CoV-2-associated. Each spike-specific TCR was assigned to its reactive spike region and to a CD4 or CD8 class using the MIRA data. Log10-transformed breadth and depth values were compared by one-way ANOVA with Sidak's multiple comparisons tests. Not all clones reach the TCRdb copy of this immuneACCESS table, which keeps in-frame sequences only. Checked studies attribute under half of the gap to unresolved V genes and leave the rest unexplained. That table gives V, J and clone size, and the DNA gave D and trimming. This sample lists more than 150,000 clones; just over 90% were detected once. Approximately 2% of the sample comes from the top ten.

Per the publication, the time point label means: baseline before first vaccination. Vaccinee samples came from UK trials COV001 and COV002, including a single-blind randomized controlled phase 2/3 trial of AZD1222 (ChAdOx1 nCoV-19) in healthy adults. For TCRbeta chain sequencing, PBMC samples were collected from trial participants at day 0 and at day 28 after the second dose. A note on this clone: Its antigen is unknown. Nothing much larger sits one base from this clone, and base qualities are not available.

Study-level results and caveats: The 56-69-year group was small, and its depth increase did not reach significance, likely because of low power. Participants were mostly white British, with more females than males. The authors suggested clonal diversity may have been underestimated. Reportedly, close to half of the unique spike-specific TCRs recognized epitopes lying outside the regions that are mutated in the B.1.351 and B.1.1.7 variants. CD4 TCRs associated with the vaccine covered the entire spike protein, and the dominant responses were in regions 160-218 and 743-854. Conclusions about previously exposed vaccinees are limited, since just a handful of AZD1222 recipients were seropositive for SARS-CoV-2 at baseline. After two AZD1222 doses, spike-specific TCR breadth and depth were significantly higher than at day 0 and than in MenACWY recipients. Because no samples from the day 14 peak response were available, repertoires could be characterized only after the peak T cell response.

The rearranged segments are TRBV19 and TRBJ1-1, with TRBD1 as a weak D call on 5 bases. Material: peripheral blood, obtained on day 0 of AZD1222 vaccination. This TCR was sampled from an adult in good health. CDR3 loop: CASTREGTGTEAFF. The base sequence is TGTGCCAGTACCCGAGAGGGGACTGGCACTGAAGCTTTCTTT.